This TCR beta chain was sequenced for a study of blood T cell repertoires in COVID-19. Looking at the study overall: Sources were T cells, B-cell-depleted T cells, or PBMCs; the material itself was cDNA or gDNA.

Germline CDR1 is SGHAT and CDR2 is FQDESV (reference sequence). Trimming removed 3 bases from V and 4 bases from J, with 9 bases in between. This CDR3 has 14 amino acids. Seattle patients were enrolled while actively infected and followed longitudinally. Sequencing was performed with immunoSEQ multiplex PCR; in TCRdb, only in-frame clones are kept and a portion is missing. Of around 400,000 clones in the sample, 87% were seen once. The rearrangement links TRBV11-1 to TRBJ2-2; tentative D call: TRBD1 (6 bases). What was sequenced was peripheral blood. The TCR comes from a woman younger than 45 with COVID-19, enrolled during active disease. CDR3 nucleotide sequence: TGTGCCAGCAGCTTTGTCAGGGGCACCGGGGAGCTGTTTTTT. Translating it yields CASSFVRGTGELFF.